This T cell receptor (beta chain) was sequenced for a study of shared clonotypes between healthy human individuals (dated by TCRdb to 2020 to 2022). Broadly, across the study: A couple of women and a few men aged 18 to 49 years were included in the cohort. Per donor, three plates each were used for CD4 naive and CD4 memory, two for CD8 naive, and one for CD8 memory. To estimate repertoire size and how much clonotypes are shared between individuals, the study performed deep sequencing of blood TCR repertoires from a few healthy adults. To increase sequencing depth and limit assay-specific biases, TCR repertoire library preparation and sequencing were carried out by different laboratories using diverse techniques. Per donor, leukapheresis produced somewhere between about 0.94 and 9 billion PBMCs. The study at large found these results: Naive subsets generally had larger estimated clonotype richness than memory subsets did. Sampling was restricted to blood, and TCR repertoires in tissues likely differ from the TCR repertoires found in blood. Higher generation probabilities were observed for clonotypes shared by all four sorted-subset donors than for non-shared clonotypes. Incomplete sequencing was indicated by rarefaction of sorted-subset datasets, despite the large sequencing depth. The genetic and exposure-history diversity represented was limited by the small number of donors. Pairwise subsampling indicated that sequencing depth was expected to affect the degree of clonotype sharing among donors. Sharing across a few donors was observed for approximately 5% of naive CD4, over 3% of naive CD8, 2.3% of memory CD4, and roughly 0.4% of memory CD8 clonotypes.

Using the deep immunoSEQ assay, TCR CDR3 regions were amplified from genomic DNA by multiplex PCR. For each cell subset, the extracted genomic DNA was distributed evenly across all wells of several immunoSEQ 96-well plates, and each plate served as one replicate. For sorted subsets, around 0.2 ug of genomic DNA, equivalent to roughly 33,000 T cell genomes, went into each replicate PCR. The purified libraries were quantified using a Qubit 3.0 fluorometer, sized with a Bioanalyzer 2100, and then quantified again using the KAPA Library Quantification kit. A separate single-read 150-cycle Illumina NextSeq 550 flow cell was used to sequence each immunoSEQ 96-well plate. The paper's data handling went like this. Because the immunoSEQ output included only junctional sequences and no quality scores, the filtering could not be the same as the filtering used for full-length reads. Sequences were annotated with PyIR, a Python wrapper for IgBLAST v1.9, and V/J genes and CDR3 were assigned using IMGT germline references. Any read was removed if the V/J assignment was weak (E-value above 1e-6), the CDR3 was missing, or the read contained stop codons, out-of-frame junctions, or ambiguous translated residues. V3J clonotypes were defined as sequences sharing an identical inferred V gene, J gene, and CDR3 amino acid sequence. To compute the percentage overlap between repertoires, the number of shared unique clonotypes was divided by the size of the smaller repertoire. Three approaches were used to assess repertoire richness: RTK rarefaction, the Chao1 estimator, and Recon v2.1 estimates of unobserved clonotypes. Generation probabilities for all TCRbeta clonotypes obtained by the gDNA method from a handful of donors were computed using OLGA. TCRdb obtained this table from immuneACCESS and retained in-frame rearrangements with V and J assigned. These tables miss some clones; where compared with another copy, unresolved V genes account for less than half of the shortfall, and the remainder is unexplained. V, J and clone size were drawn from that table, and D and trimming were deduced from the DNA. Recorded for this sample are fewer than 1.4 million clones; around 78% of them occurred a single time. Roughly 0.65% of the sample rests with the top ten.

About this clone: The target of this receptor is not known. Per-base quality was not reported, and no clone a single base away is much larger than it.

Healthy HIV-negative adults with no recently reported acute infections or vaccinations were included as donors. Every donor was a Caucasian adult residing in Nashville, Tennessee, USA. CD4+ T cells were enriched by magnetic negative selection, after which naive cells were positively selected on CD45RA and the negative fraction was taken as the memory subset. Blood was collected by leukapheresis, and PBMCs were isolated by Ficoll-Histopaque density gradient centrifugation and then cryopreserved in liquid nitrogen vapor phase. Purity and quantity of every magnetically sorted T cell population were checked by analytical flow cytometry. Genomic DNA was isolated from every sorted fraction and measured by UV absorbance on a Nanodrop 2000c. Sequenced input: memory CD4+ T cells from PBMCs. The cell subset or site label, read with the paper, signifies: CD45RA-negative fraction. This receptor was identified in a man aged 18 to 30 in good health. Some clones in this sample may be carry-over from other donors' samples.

The CDR3 has the sequence CASSKEGLANEQFF. In nucleotide form, the sequence is TGTGCCAGCAGTAAAGAGGGGCTTGCCAATGAGCAGTTCTTC. Recombination joined TRBV6-4 with TRBJ2-1; the D call could be TRBD1 or TRBD2, with each sharing 5 bases. The V and J ends are trimmed by 5 bases and 6 bases, leaving 14 bases between them. Measured from the cysteine to the phenylalanine, the CDR3 is 14 residues long. This entry keeps only the CDR3 DNA: 42 bases, framed from base 1. As encoded in the germline V gene, CDR1 is MRHNA while CDR2 is SNTAGT.